Sequencing of this T cell receptor (beta chain) was carried out in a study of OX40 agonist ivuxolimab in advanced cancers. Study-wide background: Dose-escalation patients had hepatocellular carcinoma, melanoma, renal cell or head and neck cancer.

Some clones are missing from TCRdb's copy, which holds only in-frame ones; the method was immunoSEQ multiplex PCR. The data hold about 23,000 clones, with about 75% observed a single time. Germline loops: CDR1 LNHNV, CDR2 YYDKDF (reference sequence). The J segment lost 5 bases and the V segment lost 0 bases, leaving 6 bases of the junction unmatched. CDR3 length: 15 residues. The receptor's source is an adult with an advanced solid tumor such as melanoma, head and neck, liver or kidney cancer. V and J are TRBV15 and TRBJ2-7, with 8 bases fitting TRBD1. Here the sequenced sample was CD4+ or CD8+ T cells sorted from blood, taken in a trial of the OX40 agonist ivuxolimab. CDR3 residues: CATSRESAGGDEQYF. The CDR3 DNA follows: TGTGCCACCAGCAGAGAATCCGCAGGGGGCGACGAGCAGTACTTC.